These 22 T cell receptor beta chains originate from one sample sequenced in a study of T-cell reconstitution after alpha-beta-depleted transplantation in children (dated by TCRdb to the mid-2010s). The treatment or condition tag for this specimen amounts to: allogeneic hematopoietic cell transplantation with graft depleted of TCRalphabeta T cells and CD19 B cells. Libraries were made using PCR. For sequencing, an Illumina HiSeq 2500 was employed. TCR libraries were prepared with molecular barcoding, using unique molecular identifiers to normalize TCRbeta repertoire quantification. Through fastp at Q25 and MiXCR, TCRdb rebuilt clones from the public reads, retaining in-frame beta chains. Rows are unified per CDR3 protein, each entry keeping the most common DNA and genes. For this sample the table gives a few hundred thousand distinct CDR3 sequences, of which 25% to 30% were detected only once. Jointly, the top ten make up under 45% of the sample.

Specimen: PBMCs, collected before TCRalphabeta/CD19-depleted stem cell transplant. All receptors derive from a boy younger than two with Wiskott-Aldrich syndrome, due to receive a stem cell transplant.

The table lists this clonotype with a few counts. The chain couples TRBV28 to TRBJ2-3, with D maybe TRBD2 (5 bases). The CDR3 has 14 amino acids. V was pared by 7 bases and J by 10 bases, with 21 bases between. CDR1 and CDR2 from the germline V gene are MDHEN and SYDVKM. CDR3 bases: TGTGCCAGCACCAGTCCACCACCGGACGGGGCGCAGTATTTT. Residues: CASTSPPPDGAQYF. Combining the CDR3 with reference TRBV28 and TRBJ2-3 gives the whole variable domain DVKVTQSSRYLVKRTGEKVFLECVQDMDHENMFWYRQDPGLGLRLIYFSYDVKMKEKGDIPEGYSVSREKKERFSLILESASTNQTSMYLCASTSPPPDGAQYFGPGTRLTVL.

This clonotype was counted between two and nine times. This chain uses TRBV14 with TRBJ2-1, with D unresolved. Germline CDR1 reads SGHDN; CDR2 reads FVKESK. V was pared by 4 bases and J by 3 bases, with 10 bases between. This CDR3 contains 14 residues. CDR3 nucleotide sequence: TGTGCCAGCAGCCGAAGTTCTTACTACAATGAGCAGTTCTTC. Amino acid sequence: CASSRSSYYNEQFF.

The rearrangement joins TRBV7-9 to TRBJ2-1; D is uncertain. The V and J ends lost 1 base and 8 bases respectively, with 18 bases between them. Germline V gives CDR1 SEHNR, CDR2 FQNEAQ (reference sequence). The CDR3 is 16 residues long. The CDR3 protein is CASSLVGGTAFDEQFF. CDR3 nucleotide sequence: TGTGCCAGCAGCTTAGTAGGCGGAACGGCTTTCGATGAGCAGTTCTTC.

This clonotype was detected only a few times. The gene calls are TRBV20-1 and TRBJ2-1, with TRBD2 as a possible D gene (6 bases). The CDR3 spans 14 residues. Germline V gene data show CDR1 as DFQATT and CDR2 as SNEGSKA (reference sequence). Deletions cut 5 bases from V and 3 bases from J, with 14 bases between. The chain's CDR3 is CSAGPSVFYNEQFF. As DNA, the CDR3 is TGCAGTGCTGGCCCTAGCGTCTTCTACAATGAGCAGTTCTTC.

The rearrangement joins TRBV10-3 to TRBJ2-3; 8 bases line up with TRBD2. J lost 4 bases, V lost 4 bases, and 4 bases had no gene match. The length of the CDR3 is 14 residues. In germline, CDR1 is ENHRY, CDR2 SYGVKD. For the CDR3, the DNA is TGTGCCATCAGTGTTGCGGGAGGCGCAGATACGCAGTATTTT. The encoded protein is CAISVAGGADTQYF.

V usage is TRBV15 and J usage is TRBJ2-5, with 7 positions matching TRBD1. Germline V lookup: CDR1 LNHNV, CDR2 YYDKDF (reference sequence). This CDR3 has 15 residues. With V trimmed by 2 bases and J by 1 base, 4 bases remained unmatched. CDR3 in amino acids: CATSRPDRSQETQYF. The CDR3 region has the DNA TGTGCCACCAGCAGACCGGACAGGAGCCAAGAGACCCAGTACTTC.

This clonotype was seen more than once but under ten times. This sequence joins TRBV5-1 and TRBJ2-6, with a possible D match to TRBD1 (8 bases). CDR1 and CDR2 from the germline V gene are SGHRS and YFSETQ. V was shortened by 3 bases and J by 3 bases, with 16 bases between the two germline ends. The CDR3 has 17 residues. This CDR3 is CASSWTGRGSGANVLTF. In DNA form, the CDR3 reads TGCGCCAGCAGCTGGACAGGGAGGGGGAGTGGGGCCAACGTCCTGACTTTC. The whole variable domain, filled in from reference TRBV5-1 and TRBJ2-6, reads KAGVTQTPRYLIKTRGQQVTLSCSPISGHRSVSWYQQTPGQGLQFLFEYFSETQRNKGNFPGRFSGRQFSNSRSEMNVSTLELGDSALYLCASSWTGRGSGANVLTFGAGSRLTVL.

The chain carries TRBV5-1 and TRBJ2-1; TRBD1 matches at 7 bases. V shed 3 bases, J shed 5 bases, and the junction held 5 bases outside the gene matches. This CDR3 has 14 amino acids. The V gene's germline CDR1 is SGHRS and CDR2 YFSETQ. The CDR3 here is CASSWGQMNNEQFF. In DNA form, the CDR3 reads TGCGCCAGCAGCTGGGGACAGATGAACAATGAGCAGTTCTTC.

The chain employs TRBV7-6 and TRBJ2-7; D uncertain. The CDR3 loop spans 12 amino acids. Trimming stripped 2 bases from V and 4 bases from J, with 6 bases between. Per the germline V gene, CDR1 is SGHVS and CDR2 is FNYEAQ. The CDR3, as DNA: TGTGCCAGCAGCTTAAATAGGTACGAGCAGTACTTC. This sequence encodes CASSLNRYEQYF.

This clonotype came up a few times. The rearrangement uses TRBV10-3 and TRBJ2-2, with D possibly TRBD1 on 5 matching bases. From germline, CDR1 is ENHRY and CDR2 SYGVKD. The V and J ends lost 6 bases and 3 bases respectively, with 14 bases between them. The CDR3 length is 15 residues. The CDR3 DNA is TGTGCCATCAGCCCAATGGACACCGACACCGGGGAGCTGTTTTTT. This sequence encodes CAISPMDTDTGELFF.

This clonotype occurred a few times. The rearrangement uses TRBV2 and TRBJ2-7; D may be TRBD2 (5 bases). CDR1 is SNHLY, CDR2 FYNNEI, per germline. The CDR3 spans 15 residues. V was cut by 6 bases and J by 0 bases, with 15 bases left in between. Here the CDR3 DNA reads TGTGCCAGCAGCCTCGGGATCTCAAGCTCCTACGAGCAGTACTTC. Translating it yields CASSLGISSSYEQYF. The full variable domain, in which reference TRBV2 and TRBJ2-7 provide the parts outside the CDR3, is EPEVTQTPSHQVTQMGQEVILRCVPISNHLYFYWYRQILGQKVEFLVSFYNNEISEKSEIFDDQFSVERPDGSNFTLKIRSTKLEDSAMYFCASSLGISSSYEQYFGPGTRLTVT.

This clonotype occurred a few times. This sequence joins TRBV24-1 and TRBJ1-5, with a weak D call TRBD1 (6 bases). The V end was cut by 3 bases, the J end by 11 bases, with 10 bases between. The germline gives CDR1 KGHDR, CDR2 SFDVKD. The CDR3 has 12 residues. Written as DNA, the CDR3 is TGTGCCACCAGTGATCAGGCAGGGGCCCAGCATTTT. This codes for CATSDQAGAQHF.

The CDR3 protein is CASSPSAGLNYGYTF. In DNA, the CDR3 is TGCGCCAGCAGCCCTTCGGCAGGGCTGAACTATGGCTACACCTTC. V usage is TRBV5-1 and J usage is TRBJ1-2; D possibly corresponds to TRBD1 (5 bases). Germline V gene lookup returns CDR1 SGHRS and CDR2 YFSETQ. V shed 4 bases and J shed 2 bases, with 15 bases lying between them. The CDR3 length is 15 residues.

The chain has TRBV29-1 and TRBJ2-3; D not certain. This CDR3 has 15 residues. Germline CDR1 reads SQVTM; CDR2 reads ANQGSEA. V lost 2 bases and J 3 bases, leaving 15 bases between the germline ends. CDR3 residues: CSVEPLLGKTDTQYF. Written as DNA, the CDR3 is TGCAGCGTTGAACCTCTACTCGGAAAGACAGATACGCAGTATTTT.

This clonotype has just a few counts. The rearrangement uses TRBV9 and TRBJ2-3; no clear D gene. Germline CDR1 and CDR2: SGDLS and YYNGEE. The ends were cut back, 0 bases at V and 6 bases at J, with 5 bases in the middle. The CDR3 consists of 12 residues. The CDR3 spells CASSVARDTQYF. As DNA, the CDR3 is TGTGCCAGCAGCGTAGCGAGGGATACGCAGTATTTT.

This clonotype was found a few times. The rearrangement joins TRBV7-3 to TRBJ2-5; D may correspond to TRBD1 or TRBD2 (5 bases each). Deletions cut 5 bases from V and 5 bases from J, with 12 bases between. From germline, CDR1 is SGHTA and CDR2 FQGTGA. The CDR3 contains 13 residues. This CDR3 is CASSRGELETQYF. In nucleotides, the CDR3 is TGTGCCAGCAGCCGAGGGGAGTTGGAGACCCAGTACTTC.

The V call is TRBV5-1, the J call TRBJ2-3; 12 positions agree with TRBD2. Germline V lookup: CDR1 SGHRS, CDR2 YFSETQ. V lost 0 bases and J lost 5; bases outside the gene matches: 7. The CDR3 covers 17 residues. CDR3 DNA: TGCGCCAGCAGCTTGGCGACTAGCGGGAGCGCACGAGATACGCAGTATTTT. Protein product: CASSLATSGSARDTQYF. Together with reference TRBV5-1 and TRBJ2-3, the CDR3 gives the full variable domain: KAGVTQTPRYLIKTRGQQVTLSCSPISGHRSVSWYQQTPGQGLQFLFEYFSETQRNKGNFPGRFSGRQFSNSRSEMNVSTLELGDSALYLCASSLATSGSARDTQYFGPGTRLTVL.

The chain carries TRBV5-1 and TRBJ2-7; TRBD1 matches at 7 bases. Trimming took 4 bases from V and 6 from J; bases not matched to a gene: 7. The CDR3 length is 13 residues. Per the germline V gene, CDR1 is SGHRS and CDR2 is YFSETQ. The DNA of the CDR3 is TGCGCCAGCAGCCTAGGGACAGTTCCCGAGCAGTACTTC. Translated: CASSLGTVPEQYF.

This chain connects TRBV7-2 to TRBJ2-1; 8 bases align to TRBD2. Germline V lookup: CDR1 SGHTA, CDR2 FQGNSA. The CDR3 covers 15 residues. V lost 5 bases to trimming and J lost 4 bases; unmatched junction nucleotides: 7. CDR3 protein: CASSPGGPLYNEQFF. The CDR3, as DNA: TGTGCCAGCAGCCCGGGAGGGCCCCTATACAATGAGCAGTTCTTC. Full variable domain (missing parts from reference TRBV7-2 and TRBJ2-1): GAGVSQSPSNKVTEKGKDVELRCDPISGHTALYWYRQSLGQGLEFLIYFQGNSAPDKSGLPSDRFSAERTGGSVSTLTIQRTQQEDSAVYLCASSPGGPLYNEQFFGPGTRLTVL.

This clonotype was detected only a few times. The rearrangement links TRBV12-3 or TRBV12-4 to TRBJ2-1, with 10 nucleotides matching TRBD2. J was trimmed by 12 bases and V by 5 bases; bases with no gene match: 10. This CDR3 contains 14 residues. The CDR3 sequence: CASSPWRTSGLQFF. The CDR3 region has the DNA TGTGCCAGCAGTCCCTGGAGGACTAGCGGCCTGCAGTTCTTC.

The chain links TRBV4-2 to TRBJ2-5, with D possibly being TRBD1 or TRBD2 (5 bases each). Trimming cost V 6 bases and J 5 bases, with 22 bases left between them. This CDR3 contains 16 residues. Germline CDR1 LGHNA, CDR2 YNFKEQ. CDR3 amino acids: CASRPGGSVGRETQYF. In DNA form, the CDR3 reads TGTGCCAGCAGACCTGGGGGATCAGTAGGGCGGGAGACCCAGTACTTC.

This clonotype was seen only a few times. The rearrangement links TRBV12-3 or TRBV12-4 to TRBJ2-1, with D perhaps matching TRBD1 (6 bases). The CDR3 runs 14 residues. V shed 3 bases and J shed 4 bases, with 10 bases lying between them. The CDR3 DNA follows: TGTGCCAGCAGTTTGGGGGCTAGGTACAATGAGCAGTTCTTC. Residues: CASSLGARYNEQFF.